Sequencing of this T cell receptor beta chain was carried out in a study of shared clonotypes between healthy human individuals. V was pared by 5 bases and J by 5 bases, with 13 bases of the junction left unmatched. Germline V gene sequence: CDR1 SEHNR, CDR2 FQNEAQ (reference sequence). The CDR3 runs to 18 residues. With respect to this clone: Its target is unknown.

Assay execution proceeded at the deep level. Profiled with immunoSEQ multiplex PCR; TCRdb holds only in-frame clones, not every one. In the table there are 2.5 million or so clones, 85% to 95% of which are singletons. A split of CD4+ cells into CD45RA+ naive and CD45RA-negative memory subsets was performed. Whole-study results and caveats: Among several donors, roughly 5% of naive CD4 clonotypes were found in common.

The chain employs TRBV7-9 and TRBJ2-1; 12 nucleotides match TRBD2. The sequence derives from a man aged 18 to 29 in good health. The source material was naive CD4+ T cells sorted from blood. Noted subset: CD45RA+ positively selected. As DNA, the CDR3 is TGTGCCAGCAGCCCCCGGGGGGGACTAGCGGGTATGGACAATGAGCAGTTCTTC. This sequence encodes CASSPRGGLAGMDNEQFF.